This T cell receptor beta chain originates from a study of T-cell reconstitution after alpha-beta-depleted transplantation in children. Germline trimming cut 2 bases from V and 1 base from J; bases unmatched to any gene: 11. Germline loops: CDR1 MNHEY, CDR2 SVGEGT. The CDR3 covers 20 residues. This clonotype came up a few times. Unique molecular identifiers were used in preparing the TCRbeta library. TCRdb itself ran the PCR reads through MiXCR, one entry per CDR3 protein. Among a few hundred thousand distinct CDR3 sequences listed, over 9% were seen once. This receptor was obtained from a human donor who donated a stem cell graft to a child with acute lymphoblastic leukemia. The sample in question was PBMCs from the stem cell graft donor, obtained from the stem cell graft. The V call is TRBV6-2 or TRBV6-3, the J call TRBJ2-6; 10 positions agree with TRBD1. DNA for the CDR3: TGTGCCAGCAGTTACCAGGACAGGGGGATTGATTCTTCTGGGGCCAACGTCCTGACTTTC. Protein sequence: CASSYQDRGIDSSGANVLTF.